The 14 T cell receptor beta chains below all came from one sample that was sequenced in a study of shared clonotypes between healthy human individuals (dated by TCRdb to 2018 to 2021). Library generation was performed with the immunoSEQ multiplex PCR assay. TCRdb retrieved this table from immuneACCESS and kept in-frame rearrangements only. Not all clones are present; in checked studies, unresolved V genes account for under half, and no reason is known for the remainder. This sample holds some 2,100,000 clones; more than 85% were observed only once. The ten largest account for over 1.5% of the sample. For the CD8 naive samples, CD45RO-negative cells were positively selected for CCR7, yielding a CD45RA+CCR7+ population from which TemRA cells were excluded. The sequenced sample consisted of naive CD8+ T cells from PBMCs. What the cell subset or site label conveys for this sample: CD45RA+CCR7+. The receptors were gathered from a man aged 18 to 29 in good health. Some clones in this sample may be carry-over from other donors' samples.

The CDR3 DNA sequence: TGTGCCAGCAGTGAAGATGAAGGTATAGTCAATTCGCAGCCCCAGCATTTT. Translation: CASSEDEGIVNSQPQHF. V gene TRBV6-1 combines with J gene TRBJ1-5; D is undetermined. Trimming shortened V by 1 base and J by 7 bases, and 20 bases separated the two germline ends. Germline V CDR1 and CDR2: MNHNS, SASEGT. The CDR3 runs 17 residues.

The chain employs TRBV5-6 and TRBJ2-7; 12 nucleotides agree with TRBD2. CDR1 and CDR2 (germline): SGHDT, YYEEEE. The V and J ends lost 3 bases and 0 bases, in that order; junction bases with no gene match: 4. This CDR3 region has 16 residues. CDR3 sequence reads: CASSWTSGAVSYEQYF. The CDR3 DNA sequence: TGTGCCAGCAGCTGGACTAGCGGGGCCGTCTCCTACGAGCAGTACTTC.

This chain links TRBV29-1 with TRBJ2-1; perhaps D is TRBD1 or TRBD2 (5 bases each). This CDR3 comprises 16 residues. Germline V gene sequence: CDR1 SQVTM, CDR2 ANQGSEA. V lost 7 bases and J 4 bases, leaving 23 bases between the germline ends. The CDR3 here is CSGIELRTGAYNEQFF. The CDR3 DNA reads TGCAGCGGCATTGAGCTCCGGACCGGGGCTTACAATGAGCAGTTCTTC.

The CDR3 DNA reads as TGTGCCAGCAGTGAGTTCGGGGGGAATCAGCCCCAGCATTTT. Amino acids: CASSEFGGNQPQHF. The chain links TRBV25-1 to TRBJ1-5, with a weak D call TRBD1 (5 bases). In germline, CDR1 is MGHDK, CDR2 SYGVNS. This CDR3 contains 14 residues. Between the trimmed V and J ends, which lost 3 bases and 4 bases, there was a span of 10 bases. Drawing the rest from reference TRBV25-1 and TRBJ1-5, the complete variable domain is EADIYQTPRYLVIGTGKKITLECSQTMGHDKMYWYQQDPGMELHLIHYSYGVNSTEKGDLSSESTVSRIRTEHFPLTLESARPSHTSQYLCASSEFGGNQPQHFGDGTRLSIL.

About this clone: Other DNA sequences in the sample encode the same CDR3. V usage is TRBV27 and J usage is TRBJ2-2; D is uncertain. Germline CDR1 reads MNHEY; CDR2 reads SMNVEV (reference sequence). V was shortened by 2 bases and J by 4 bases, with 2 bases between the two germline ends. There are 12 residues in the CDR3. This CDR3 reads CASSLVTGELFF. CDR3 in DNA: TGTGCCAGCAGTTTAGTCACCGGGGAGCTGTTTTTT.

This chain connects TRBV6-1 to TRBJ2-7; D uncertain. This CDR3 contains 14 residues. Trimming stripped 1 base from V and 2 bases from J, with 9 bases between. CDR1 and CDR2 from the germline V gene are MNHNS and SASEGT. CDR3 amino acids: CASSEVGGAYEQYF. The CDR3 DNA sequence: TGTGCCAGCAGTGAAGTGGGCGGAGCCTACGAGCAGTACTTC.

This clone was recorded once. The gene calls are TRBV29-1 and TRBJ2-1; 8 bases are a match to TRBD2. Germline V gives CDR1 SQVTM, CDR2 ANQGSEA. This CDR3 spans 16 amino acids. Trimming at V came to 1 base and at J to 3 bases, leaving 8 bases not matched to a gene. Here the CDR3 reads CSVEGGRLAGYNEQFF. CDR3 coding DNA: TGCAGCGTTGAAGGGGGTAGGCTAGCGGGCTACAATGAGCAGTTCTTC.

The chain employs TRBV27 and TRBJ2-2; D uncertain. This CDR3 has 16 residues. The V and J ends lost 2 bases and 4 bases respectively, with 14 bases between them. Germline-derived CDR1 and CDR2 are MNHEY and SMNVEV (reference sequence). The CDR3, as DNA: TGTGCCAGCAGTTTAAATTTCCCCCTTGCCACCGGGGAGCTGTTTTTT. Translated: CASSLNFPLATGELFF.

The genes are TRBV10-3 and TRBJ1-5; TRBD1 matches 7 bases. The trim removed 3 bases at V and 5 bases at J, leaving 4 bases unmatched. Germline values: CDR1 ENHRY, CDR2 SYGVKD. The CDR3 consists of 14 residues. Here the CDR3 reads CAISDRGTDQPQHF. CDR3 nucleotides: TGTGCCATCAGTGACAGGGGGACGGATCAGCCCCAGCATTTT.

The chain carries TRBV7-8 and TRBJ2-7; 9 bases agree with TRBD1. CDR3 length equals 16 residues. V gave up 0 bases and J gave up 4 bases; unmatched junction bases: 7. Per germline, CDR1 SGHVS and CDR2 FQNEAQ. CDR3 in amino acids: CASSLAGQGGVYEQYF. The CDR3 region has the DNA TGTGCCAGCAGCTTAGCGGGACAGGGTGGTGTATACGAGCAGTACTTC.

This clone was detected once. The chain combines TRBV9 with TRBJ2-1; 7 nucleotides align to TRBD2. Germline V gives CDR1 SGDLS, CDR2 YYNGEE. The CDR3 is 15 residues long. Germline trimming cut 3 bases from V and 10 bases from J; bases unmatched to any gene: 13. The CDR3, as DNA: TGTGCCAGCAGCGCAACTAGCGCCCAGAACGGGGAGCAGTTCTTC. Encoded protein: CASSATSAQNGEQFF.

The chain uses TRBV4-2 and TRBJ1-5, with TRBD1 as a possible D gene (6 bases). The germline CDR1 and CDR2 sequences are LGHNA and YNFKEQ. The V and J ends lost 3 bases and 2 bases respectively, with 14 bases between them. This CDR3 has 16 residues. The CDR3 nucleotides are TGTGCCAGCAGCCAGGGGCAGGGACACGGCAATCAGCCCCAGCATTTT. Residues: CASSQGQGHGNQPQHF.

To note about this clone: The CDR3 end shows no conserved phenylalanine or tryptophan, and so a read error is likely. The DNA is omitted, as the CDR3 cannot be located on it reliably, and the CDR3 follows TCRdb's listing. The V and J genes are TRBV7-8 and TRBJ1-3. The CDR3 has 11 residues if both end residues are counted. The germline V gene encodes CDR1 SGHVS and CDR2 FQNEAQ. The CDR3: CASSLCWPTAA.

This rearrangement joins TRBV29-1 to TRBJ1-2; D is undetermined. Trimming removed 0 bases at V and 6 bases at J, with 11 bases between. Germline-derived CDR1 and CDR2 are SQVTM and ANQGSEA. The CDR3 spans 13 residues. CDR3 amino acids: CSVEDRPGDGYTF. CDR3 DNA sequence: TGCAGCGTTGAAGATAGACCAGGCGATGGCTACACCTTC.